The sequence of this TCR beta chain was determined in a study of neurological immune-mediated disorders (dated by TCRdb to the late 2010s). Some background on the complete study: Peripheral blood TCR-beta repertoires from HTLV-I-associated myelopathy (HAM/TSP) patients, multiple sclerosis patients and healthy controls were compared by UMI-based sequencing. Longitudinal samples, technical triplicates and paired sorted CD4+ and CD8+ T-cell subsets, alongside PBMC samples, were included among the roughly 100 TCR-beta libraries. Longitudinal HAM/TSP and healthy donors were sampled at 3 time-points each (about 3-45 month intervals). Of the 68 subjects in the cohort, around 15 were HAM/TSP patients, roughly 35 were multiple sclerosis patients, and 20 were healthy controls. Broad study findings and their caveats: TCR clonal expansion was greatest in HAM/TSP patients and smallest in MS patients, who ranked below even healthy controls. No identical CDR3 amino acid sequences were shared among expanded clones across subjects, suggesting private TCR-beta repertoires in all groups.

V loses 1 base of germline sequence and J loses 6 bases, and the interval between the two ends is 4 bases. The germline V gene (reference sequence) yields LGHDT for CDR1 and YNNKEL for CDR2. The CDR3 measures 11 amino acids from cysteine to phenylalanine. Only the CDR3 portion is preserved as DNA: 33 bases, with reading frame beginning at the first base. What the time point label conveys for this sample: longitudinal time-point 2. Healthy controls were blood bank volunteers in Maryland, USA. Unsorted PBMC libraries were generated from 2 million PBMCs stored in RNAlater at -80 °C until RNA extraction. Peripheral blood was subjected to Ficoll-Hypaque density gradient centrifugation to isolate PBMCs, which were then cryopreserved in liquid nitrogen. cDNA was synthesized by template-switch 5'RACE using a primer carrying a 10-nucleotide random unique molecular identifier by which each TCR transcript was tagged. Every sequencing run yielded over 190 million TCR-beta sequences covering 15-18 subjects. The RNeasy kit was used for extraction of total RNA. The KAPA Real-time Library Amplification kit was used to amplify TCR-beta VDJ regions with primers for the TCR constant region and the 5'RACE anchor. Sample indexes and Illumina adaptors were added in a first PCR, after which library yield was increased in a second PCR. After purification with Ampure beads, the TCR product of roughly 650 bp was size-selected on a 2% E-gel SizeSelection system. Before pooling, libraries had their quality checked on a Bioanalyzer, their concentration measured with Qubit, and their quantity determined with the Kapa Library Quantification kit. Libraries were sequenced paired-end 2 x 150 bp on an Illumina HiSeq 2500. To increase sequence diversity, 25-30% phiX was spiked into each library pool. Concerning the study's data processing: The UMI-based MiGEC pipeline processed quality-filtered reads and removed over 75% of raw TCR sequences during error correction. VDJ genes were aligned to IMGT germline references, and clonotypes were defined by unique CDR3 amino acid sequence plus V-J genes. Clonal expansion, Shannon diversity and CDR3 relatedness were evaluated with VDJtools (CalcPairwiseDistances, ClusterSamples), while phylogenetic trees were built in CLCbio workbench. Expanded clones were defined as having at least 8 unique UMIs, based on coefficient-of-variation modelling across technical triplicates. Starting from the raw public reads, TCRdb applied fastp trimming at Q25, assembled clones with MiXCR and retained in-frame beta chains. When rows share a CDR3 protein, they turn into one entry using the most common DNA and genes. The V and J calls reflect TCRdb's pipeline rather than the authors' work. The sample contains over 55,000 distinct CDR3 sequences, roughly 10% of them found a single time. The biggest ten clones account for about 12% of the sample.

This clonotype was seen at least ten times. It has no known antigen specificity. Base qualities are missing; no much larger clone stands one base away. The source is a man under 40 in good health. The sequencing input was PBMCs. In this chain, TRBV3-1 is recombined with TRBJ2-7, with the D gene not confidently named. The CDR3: CASSQGLEQYF. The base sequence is TGTGCCAGCAGCCAAGGGCTCGAGCAGTACTTC.